This T cell receptor (beta chain) was sequenced in a study of T cell repertoires in cytomegalovirus infection. The wider study: Use of recently identified HLA-C-restricted and well-studied HLA-B-restricted CMV epitopes was part of the study. From public TCR beta signatures came an indication of both CMV infection and matching HLA type. Study observations and caveats: Dominating the ex vivo response were HLA-C-restricted CMV-specific TCR beta clonotypes. Totalled public TCR beta family frequency picked out people who carried CMV plus the relevant HLA.

TCRdb used MiXCR to reprocess the reads, holding one entry per CDR3 protein. The data show some 920,000 distinct CDR3 sequences, with 30% to 40% seen just once and roughly 13% held by the top ten. Regarding this clonotype: The target antigen is unknown.

CDR3 length: 15 amino acids. V was shortened by 4 bases and J by 2 bases, with 12 bases between the two germline ends. V usage is TRBV12-3 or TRBV12-4 and J usage is TRBJ1-3; D is undetermined. The clonotype comes from a human donor in good health (CMV status not recorded). Some clones in this sample may be carry-over from other donors' samples. The source material was cultured CD8+ T cells from PBMCs, sampled from culture after CMV antigen stimulation. CDR3 sequence (DNA): TGTGCCAGCAGTTCGGAAGGGAGAGCTGGAAACACCATATATTTT. Amino acid sequence: CASSSEGRAGNTIYF.